Below, 30 T cell receptor beta chains from the same sample are listed, as sequenced in a study of lymphopenia after photon versus proton radiotherapy. Method: immunoSEQ multiplex PCR; TCRdb's copy keeps in-frame clones and lacks some. The sample lists 15,000 or so clones, 86% occurring once. Here the sequenced sample was peripheral blood, taken from a patient treated with proton-based radiotherapy. The origin of the receptors is an older man with pancreatic cancer.

The J gene is TRBJ1-1, the V gene TRBV7-9; D is unclear. Trimming stripped 2 bases from V and 6 bases from J, with 7 bases between. This CDR3 is 12 amino acids long. Germline V gene lookup returns CDR1 SEHNR and CDR2 FQNEAQ (reference sequence). CDR3 nucleotide sequence: TGTGCCAGCAGCTTACGGTCTCCTGAAGCTTTCTTT. Protein: CASSLRSPEAFF.

Only one count was recorded for this clone. The rearrangement uses TRBV29-1 and TRBJ1-3; D possibly corresponds to TRBD1 (6 bases). Germline V gene lookup returns CDR1 SQVTM and CDR2 ANQGSEA. The CDR3 is 13 amino acids. V was trimmed by 1 base and J by 11 bases, leaving 15 bases between them. CDR3 amino acids: CSVEGERGGAIYF. For the CDR3, the DNA is TGCAGCGTTGAAGGCGAAAGGGGGGGAGCCATATATTTT.

In DNA form, the CDR3 reads TGTGCCAGCAGTGCCGGGACTAGCGGGAAAAGGTCCTACAATGAGCAGTTCTTC. It translates to CASSAGTSGKRSYNEQFF. The chain recombines TRBV25-1 with TRBJ2-1, with 13 bases lining up with TRBD2. The J segment lost 1 base and the V segment lost 4 bases, leaving 7 bases of the junction unmatched. CDR3 length equals 18 residues. Germline lookup yields CDR1 MGHDK and CDR2 SYGVNS.

V gene TRBV30 combines with J gene TRBJ2-7; D might be TRBD2 (6 bases). The V and J ends lost 4 bases and 2 bases respectively, with 12 bases between them. This CDR3 has 13 residues. Germline CDR1 GTSNPN, CDR2 SVGIG (reference sequence). CDR3 bases: TGTGCCTGGAACCCGGGGGATACCTACGAGCAGTACTTC. This sequence encodes CAWNPGDTYEQYF. The complete variable domain, with remaining parts taken from reference TRBV30 and TRBJ2-7, reads SQTIHQWPATLVQPVGSPLSLECTVEGTSNPNLYWYRQAAGRGLQLLFYSVGIGQISSEVPQNLSASRPQDRQFILSSKKLLLSDSGFYLCAWNPGDTYEQYFGPGTRLTVT.

The chain joins TRBV5-1 to TRBJ1-4, with 9 nucleotides matching TRBD1. This CDR3 region has 15 residues. With 4 bases clipped from V and 7 bases from J, the junction kept 8 bases outside the gene matches. Germline V CDR1 and CDR2: SGHRS, YFSETQ. The CDR3 DNA follows: TGCGCCAGCAGCACAAGGACAGGGGACACTGAAAAACTGTTTTTT. Its translation: CASSTRTGDTEKLFF.

The rearrangement links TRBV9 to TRBJ2-5; D gene unclear. Germline CDR1 and CDR2: SGDLS and YYNGEE. Trimming cost V 0 bases and J 1 base, with 4 bases left between them. This CDR3 has 13 residues. In DNA, the CDR3 is TGTGCCAGCAGCGTAGCCAGCCAAGAGACCCAGTACTTC. As protein: CASSVASQETQYF.

V usage is TRBV5-1 and J usage is TRBJ1-1, with 9 nucleotides matching TRBD1. The CDR3 extends over 18 amino acids. Germline values: CDR1 SGHRS, CDR2 YFSETQ. Trimming at V came to 4 bases and at J to 2 bases, leaving 15 bases not matched to a gene. The CDR3 region is CASSQGTGTGYFNTEAFF. DNA of the CDR3: TGCGCCAGCAGCCAAGGAACCGGGACAGGGTATTTCAACACTGAAGCTTTCTTT.

The gene calls are TRBV18 and TRBJ1-5; TRBD1 is a possible D gene (5 bases). Germline CDR1 is KGHSH and CDR2 is LQKENI. Deletions cut 3 bases from V and 2 bases from J, with 17 bases between. The CDR3 is made up of 17 amino acids. The CDR3 loop reads CASSPRQPLGGNQPQHF. The CDR3 bases are TGTGCCAGCTCACCCCGACAACCCCTGGGGGGCAATCAGCCCCAGCATTTT.

This chain links TRBV9 with TRBJ2-7; a weak D match, TRBD1 (6 bases). With 3 bases removed from V and 4 bases from J, the gap between germline ends came to 14 bases. The CDR3 totals 14 residues. Germline V lookup: CDR1 SGDLS, CDR2 YYNGEE. This CDR3 is CASSARDTLYEQYF. CDR3 DNA: TGTGCCAGCAGCGCCCGGGACACGCTGTACGAGCAGTACTTC.

The V and J genes are TRBV7-9 and TRBJ2-5; D is uncertain. The CDR3 spans 12 residues. Germline V gene sequence: CDR1 SEHNR, CDR2 FQNEAQ (reference sequence). Trimming pared 3 bases from V and 2 bases from J, leaving 4 bases between. The CDR3 coding sequence is TGTGCCAGCAGCTTGCGTCAAGAGACCCAGTACTTC. Translated, it gives CASSLRQETQYF.

The chain joins TRBV5-1 to TRBJ2-2; D is undetermined. The V and J ends lost 1 base and 3 bases respectively, with 7 bases between them. Germline assignment: CDR1 SGHRS and CDR2 YFSETQ. CDR3 length: 14 residues. CDR3: CASSLQPDTGELFF. The CDR3 DNA sequence: TGCGCCAGCAGCTTGCAACCGGACACCGGGGAGCTGTTTTTT.

This clone appeared a few times. The chain joins TRBV19 to TRBJ1-5; TRBD1 is a possible D gene (6 bases). There are 15 residues in the CDR3. Germline V gene lookup returns CDR1 LNHDA and CDR2 SQIVND (reference sequence). Trimming removed 4 bases from V and 4 bases from J, with 14 bases in between. CDR3 residues: CASSKGDTINQPQHF. The CDR3 coding sequence is TGTGCCAGTAGTAAGGGGGACACGATAAATCAGCCCCAGCATTTT. Variable domain in full (rest from reference TRBV19 and TRBJ1-5): DGGITQSPKYLFRKEGQNVTLSCEQNLNHDAMYWYRQDPGQGLRLIYYSQIVNDFQKGDIAEGYSVSREKKESFPLTVTSAQKNPTAFYLCASSKGDTINQPQHFGDGTRLSIL.

The chain recombines TRBV6-1 with TRBJ1-5; 7 bases are a match to TRBD1. CDR1 is MNHNS, CDR2 SASEGT, per germline. Losses at the gene ends were 4 bases for V and 1 base for J; bases not matched to a gene: 10. The length of the CDR3 is 17 residues. CDR3 sequence reads: CASSGQGVSLSNQPQHF. Here the CDR3 DNA reads TGTGCCAGCAGTGGTCAGGGGGTCTCTTTAAGCAATCAGCCCCAGCATTTT.

V and J are TRBV2 and TRBJ1-2, with D possibly TRBD1 on 5 matching bases. The ends were cut back, 3 bases at V and 4 bases at J, with 12 bases in the middle. This CDR3 contains 14 residues. CDR1 and CDR2 (germline): SNHLY, FYNNEI. This CDR3 reads CASSDAGRVYGYTF. CDR3 sequence (DNA): TGTGCCAGCAGTGACGCAGGGCGCGTCTATGGCTACACCTTC.

The chain has TRBV4-2 and TRBJ2-5; TRBD1 matches 7 bases. CDR1 LGHNA and CDR2 YNFKEQ come from the germline V gene. Trimming removed 1 base from V and 1 base from J; junction bases left unmatched: 0. The CDR3 is 14 residues long. This CDR3 reads CASSQGDSQETQYF. CDR3 bases: TGTGCCAGCAGCCAAGGGGACAGCCAAGAGACCCAGTACTTC.

This clone has just a few counts. The chain's CDR3 is CASSLDVRGMAAFF. CDR3 nucleotide sequence: TGCGCCAGCAGCTTGGATGTCCGGGGGATGGCGGCTTTCTTT. The chain carries TRBV5-1 and TRBJ1-1; TRBD1 might be the D (5 bases). The CDR3 spans 14 residues. Germline V gene lookup returns CDR1 SGHRS and CDR2 YFSETQ. Trimming removed 0 bases at V and 11 bases at J, with 17 bases between.

This clone was seen a few times. The rearrangement links TRBV5-8 to TRBJ2-7; tentative D call: TRBD2 (6 bases). In germline, CDR1 is SGHTS, CDR2 YDEGEE. Deletions cut 2 bases from V and 3 bases from J, with 18 bases between. The CDR3 is 16 residues long. The CDR3 nucleotides read TGTGCCAGCAGCTTCCATCCCCTCAGGAGGGGCTACGAGCAGTACTTC. This gives the protein CASSFHPLRRGYEQYF.

The V gene is TRBV19, the J gene TRBJ1-4; 8 bases are shared with TRBD1. Germline CDR1 and CDR2: LNHDA and SQIVND (reference sequence). This CDR3 contains 16 residues. V lost 1 base to trimming and J lost 0 bases; unmatched junction nucleotides: 1. The CDR3 reads CASSIGGQATNEKLFF. CDR3 in DNA: TGTGCCAGTAGTATAGGGGGACAGGCAACTAATGAAAAACTGTTTTTT.

V is TRBV2 and J is TRBJ1-1, with 8 bases matching TRBD1. The CDR3 consists of 14 residues. The germline CDR1 and CDR2 sequences are SNHLY and FYNNEI. Germline trimming cut 7 bases from V and 1 base from J; bases unmatched to any gene: 5. The CDR3 DNA reads as TGTGCCAGCAAGCAGGGGGCGCCGAACACTGAAGCTTTCTTT. Its translation: CASKQGAPNTEAFF. Variable domain in full (rest from reference TRBV2 and TRBJ1-1): EPEVTQTPSHQVTQMGQEVILRCVPISNHLYFYWYRQILGQKVEFLVSFYNNEISEKSEIFDDQFSVERPDGSNFTLKIRSTKLEDSAMYFCASKQGAPNTEAFFGQGTRLTVV.

The rearrangement joins TRBV7-8 to TRBJ1-1; no firm D call. V dropped 4 bases and J dropped 1 base, with 16 bases sitting between them. The germline CDR1 and CDR2 sequences are SGHVS and FQNEAQ. This CDR3 has 16 residues. Here the CDR3 reads CASSSFSGIPNTEAFF. CDR3 nucleotides: TGTGCCAGCAGCTCATTTTCCGGGATCCCGAACACTGAAGCTTTCTTT.

The J gene is TRBJ1-4, the V gene TRBV14; D may be TRBD1 (5 bases). There are 15 residues in the CDR3. CDR1 SGHDN and CDR2 FVKESK come from the germline V gene. The V end lost 0 bases, the J end lost 7 bases, and 12 bases lay between the germline ends. The CDR3 protein is CASSQDFSGGEKLFF. The DNA of the CDR3 is TGTGCCAGCAGCCAAGATTTTTCGGGGGGTGAAAAACTGTTTTTT.

The CDR3, as DNA: TGTGCCACCAGCAGCGACAGGGGGCTGGGTGGCTACACCTTC. The encoded protein is CATSSDRGLGGYTF. The chain uses TRBV15 and TRBJ1-2; 10 bases match TRBD1. This CDR3 region has 14 residues. CDR1 and CDR2 (germline): LNHNV, YYDKDF (reference sequence). V gave up 3 bases and J gave up 7 bases; unmatched junction bases: 5.

The rearrangement links TRBV7-2 to TRBJ1-1; unclear D gene. Germline loops: CDR1 SGHTA, CDR2 FQGNSA. V dropped 0 bases and J dropped 1 base, with 6 bases sitting between them. The CDR3 runs 14 residues. CDR3 region: CASSLALENTEAFF. DNA of the CDR3: TGTGCCAGCAGCTTAGCGCTTGAGAACACTGAAGCTTTCTTT.

The chain recombines TRBV27 with TRBJ1-2; 8 bases are a match to TRBD1. V trimming: 6 bases; J trimming: 1 base; junction bases outside the gene matches: 7. CDR3 length equals 15 residues. CDR1 is MNHEY, CDR2 SMNVEV, per germline (reference sequence). CDR3 in amino acids: CASRTLDRDNYGYTF. The CDR3 nucleotides read TGTGCCAGCAGGACCTTGGACAGGGATAACTATGGCTACACCTTC.

The CDR3 loop reads CAWTSPQERIAGYTF. The CDR3 nucleotides are TGTGCCTGGACCTCTCCCCAGGAGCGGATTGCTGGCTACACCTTC. This chain joins TRBV30 and TRBJ1-2; D gene ambiguous. CDR3 length: 15 residues. V gave up 4 bases and J gave up 7 bases, with 22 bases separating them. Germline CDR1 and CDR2: GTSNPN and SVGIG (reference sequence).

The chain combines TRBV29-1 with TRBJ1-1; possibly TRBD1 for D (6 bases). The ends were cut back, 4 bases at V and 3 bases at J, with 12 bases in the middle. CDR1 is SQVTM and CDR2 is ANQGSEA in the germline V gene. The CDR3 length is 13 residues. The DNA for the CDR3 is TGCAGCGTTGTCCCCCAGGGGTACACTGAAGCTTTCTTT. As protein: CSVVPQGYTEAFF.

This chain connects TRBV27 to TRBJ2-7; D unclear. Per germline, CDR1 MNHEY and CDR2 SMNVEV (reference sequence). Deletions cut 2 bases from V and 9 bases from J, with 20 bases between. CDR3 length: 15 residues. The CDR3 nucleotides are TGTGCCAGCAGTTTAGGGCAGCCCCGCTTCGGCGGGCAGTACTTC. It encodes CASSLGQPRFGGQYF.

The V call is TRBV10-1, the J call TRBJ1-4, with D perhaps TRBD1 (6 bases). Germline CDR1 WNHNN, CDR2 SYGVQD (reference sequence). V shed 5 bases and J shed 8 bases, with 12 bases lying between them. This CDR3 region has 13 residues. The CDR3 here is CASSRGHEEKLFF. In nucleotides, the CDR3 is TGCGCCAGCAGTCGGGGACACGAGGAAAAACTGTTTTTT.

The chain joins TRBV7-2 to TRBJ2-7, with D unresolved. Trimming stripped 6 bases from V and 0 bases from J, with 15 bases between. The germline V gene has CDR1 SGHTA and CDR2 FQGNSA. This CDR3 spans 15 amino acids. CDR3: CASSSDPRNSYEQYF. CDR3 coding DNA: TGTGCCAGCAGTTCCGACCCGAGGAACTCCTACGAGCAGTACTTC. The full variable domain, its missing parts supplied by reference TRBV7-2 and TRBJ2-7, is GAGVSQSPSNKVTEKGKDVELRCDPISGHTALYWYRQSLGQGLEFLIYFQGNSAPDKSGLPSDRFSAERTGGSVSTLTIQRTQQEDSAVYLCASSSDPRNSYEQYFGPGTRLTVT.

V is TRBV2 and J is TRBJ1-6; TRBD1 aligns across 9 bases. This CDR3 has 15 amino acids. Germline-derived CDR1 and CDR2 are SNHLY and FYNNEI. V lost 6 bases and J lost 9; bases outside the gene matches: 9. The CDR3 here is CASRKPGTGRSPLHF. The CDR3 DNA reads TGTGCCAGCAGGAAACCCGGGACAGGGCGTTCACCCCTCCACTTT.